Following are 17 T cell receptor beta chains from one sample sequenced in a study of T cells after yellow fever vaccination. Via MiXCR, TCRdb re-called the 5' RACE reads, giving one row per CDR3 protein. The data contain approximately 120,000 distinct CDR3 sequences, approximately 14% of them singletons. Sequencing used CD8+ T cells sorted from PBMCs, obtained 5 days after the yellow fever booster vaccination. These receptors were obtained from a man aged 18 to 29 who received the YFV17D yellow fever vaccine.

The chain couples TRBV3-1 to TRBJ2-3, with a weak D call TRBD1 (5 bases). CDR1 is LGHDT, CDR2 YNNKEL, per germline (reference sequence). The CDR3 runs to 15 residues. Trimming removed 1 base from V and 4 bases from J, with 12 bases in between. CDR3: CASSQGSQGSDTQYF. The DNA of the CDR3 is TGTGCCAGCAGCCAAGGCTCCCAGGGATCAGATACGCAGTATTTT.

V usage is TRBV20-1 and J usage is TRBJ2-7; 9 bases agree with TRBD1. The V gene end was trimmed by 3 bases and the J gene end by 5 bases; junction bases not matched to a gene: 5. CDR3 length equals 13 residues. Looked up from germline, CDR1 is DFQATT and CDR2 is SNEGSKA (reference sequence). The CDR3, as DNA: TGCAGTGCTAGGGCATGGACAGGGGACGAGCAGTACTTC. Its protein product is CSARAWTGDEQYF.

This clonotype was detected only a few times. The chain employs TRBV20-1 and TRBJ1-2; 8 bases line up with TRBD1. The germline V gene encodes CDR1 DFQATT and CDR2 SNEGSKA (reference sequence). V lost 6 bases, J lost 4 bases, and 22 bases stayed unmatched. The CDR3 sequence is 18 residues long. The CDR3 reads CSARATTLTGGSGYGYTF. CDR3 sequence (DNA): TGCAGTGCCAGGGCAACAACCCTTACAGGGGGTAGTGGCTATGGCTACACCTTC.

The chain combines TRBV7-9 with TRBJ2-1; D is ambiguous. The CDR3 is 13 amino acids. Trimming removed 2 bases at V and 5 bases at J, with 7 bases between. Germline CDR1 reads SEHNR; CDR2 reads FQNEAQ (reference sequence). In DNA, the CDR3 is TGTGCCAGCAGCTTAATAGTAGACAATGAGCAGTTCTTC. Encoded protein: CASSLIVDNEQFF.

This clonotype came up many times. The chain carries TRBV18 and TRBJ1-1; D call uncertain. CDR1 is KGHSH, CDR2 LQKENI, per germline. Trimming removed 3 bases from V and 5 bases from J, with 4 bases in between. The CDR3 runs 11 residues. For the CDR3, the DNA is TGTGCCAGCTCACCCGGTACTGAAGCTTTCTTT. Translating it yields CASSPGTEAFF.

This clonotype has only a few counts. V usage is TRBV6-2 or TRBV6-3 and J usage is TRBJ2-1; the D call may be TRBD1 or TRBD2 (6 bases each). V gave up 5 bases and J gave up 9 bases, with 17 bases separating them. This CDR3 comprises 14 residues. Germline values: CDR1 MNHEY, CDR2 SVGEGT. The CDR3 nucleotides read TGTGCCAGCAGTCGGGGCGGGGACACGGGTGAGCAGTTCTTC. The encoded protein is CASSRGGDTGEQFF.

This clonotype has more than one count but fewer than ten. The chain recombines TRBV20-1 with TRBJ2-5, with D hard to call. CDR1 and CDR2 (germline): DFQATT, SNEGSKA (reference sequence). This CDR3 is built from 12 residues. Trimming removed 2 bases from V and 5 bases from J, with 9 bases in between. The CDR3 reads CSARRGPETQYF. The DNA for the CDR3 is TGCAGTGCTAGACGCGGCCCGGAGACCCAGTACTTC.

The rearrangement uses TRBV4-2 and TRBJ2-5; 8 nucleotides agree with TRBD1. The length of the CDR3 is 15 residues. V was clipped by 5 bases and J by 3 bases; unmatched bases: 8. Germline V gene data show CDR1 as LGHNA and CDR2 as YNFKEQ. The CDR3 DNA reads TGTGCCAGCAGCTTCGGGACAGGCGTGAAAGAGACCCAGTACTTC. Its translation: CASSFGTGVKETQYF.

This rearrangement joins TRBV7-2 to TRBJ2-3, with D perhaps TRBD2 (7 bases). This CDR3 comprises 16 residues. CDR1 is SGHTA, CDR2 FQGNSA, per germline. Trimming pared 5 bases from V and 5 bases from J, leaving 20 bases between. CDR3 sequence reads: CASSPLAGAYVDTQYF. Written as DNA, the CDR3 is TGTGCCAGCAGCCCACTCGCGGGGGCGTACGTAGATACGCAGTATTTT.

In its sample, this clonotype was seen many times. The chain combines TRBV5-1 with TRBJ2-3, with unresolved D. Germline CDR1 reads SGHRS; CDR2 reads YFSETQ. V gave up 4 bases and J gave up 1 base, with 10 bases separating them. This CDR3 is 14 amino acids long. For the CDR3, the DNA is TGCGCCAGCAGCCCCGAGCTAGGCACAGATACGCAGTATTTT. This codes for CASSPELGTDTQYF.

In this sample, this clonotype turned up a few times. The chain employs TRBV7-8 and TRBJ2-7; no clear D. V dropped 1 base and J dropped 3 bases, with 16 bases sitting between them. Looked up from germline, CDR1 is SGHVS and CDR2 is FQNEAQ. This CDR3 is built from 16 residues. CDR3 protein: CASSLVGGTTGYEQYF. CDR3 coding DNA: TGTGCCAGCAGCTTAGTCGGCGGCACGACCGGCTACGAGCAGTACTTC.

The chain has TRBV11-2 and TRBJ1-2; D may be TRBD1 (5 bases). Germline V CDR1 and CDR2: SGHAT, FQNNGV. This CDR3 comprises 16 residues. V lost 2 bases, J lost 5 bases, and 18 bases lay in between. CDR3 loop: CASSLYRGLEVYGYTF. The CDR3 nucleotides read TGTGCCAGCAGCTTATATCGGGGGTTGGAGGTTTATGGCTACACCTTC.

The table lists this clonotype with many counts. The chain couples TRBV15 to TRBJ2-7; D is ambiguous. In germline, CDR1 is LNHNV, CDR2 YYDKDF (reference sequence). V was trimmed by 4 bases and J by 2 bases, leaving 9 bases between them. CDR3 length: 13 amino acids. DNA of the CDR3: TGTGCCACCAGCACGGGCTTGGCCTACGAGCAGTACGTC. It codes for CATSTGLAYEQYV.

CDR3 DNA sequence: TGCAGTGGCAGCACCGGGACTAGCGGGGGTACTGAGCAGTTCTTC. It translates to CSGSTGTSGGTEQFF. The rearrangement links TRBV20-1 to TRBJ2-1, with 14 bases fitting TRBD2. Germline-derived CDR1 and CDR2 are DFQATT and SNEGSKA (reference sequence). The CDR3 length is 15 residues. The V and J ends lost 7 bases and 9 bases, in that order; junction bases with no gene match: 11.

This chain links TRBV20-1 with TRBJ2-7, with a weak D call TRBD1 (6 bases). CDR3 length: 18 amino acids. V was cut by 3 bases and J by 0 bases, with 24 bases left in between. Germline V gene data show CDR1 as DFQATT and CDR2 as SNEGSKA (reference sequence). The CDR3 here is CSARSGRGILHDSYEQYF. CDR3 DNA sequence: TGCAGTGCTAGGTCGGGCAGGGGCATTCTTCACGACTCCTACGAGCAGTACTTC.

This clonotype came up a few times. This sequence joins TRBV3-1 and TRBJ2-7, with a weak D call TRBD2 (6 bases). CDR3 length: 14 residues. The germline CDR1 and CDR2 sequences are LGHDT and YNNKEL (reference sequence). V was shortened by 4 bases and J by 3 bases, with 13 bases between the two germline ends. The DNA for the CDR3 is TGTGCCAGCAGCCTCGAGCCGGGGGACTACGAGCAGTACTTC. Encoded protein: CASSLEPGDYEQYF.

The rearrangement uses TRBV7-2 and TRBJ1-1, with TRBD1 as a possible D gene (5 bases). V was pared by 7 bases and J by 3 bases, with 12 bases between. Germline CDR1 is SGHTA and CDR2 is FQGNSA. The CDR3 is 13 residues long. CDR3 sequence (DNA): TGTGCCAGCACCCTTGGGGGGTACACTGAAGCTTTCTTT. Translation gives CASTLGGYTEAFF.